This entry is about one TCR beta chain. It lacks a known antigen. HCMV serostatus was determined by detecting HCMV-specific IgG in serum with a commercial ELISA kit. Ficoll density gradient centrifugation was used to isolate peripheral blood mononuclear cells from blood. The data derive from a study of T cells expressing NK-cell markers (TCRdb year 2020). Context from the whole study: TCR beta-chain repertoires were profiled in sorted CD3+CD56+NKG2C+, CD3+CD56+NKG2C- and CD3+CD56-NKG2C+ T-cell subsets from seven or eight donors. Of the eight sequenced donors, seven were found to be HCMV-seropositive and one was found to be HCMV-seronegative. Sequencing of the libraries produced 2 x 150 bp reads on Illumina HiSeq 2000/2500, MiSeq or NextSeq. Randomly selected healthy volunteers, three men and five women, were used as the eight sequenced donors. Broad study findings and their caveats: Whether the expanded NKG2C-expressing T cell clones were specific for HCMV antigens remained unclear. In more than 5 donors, the dominant CD3+CD56+NKG2C+ clonotypes ranked among the top 10 CD8+ clonotypes, making up about 1.0-7.5% of CD8+ T cells. Those dominant clonotypes were again the most abundant among CD3+CD56-NKG2C+ cells in a handful of donors, at about 25-60.1%.

Sequencing was carried out with an Illumina HiSeq 2000. The TCR beta cDNA libraries were made using 5'RACE template switching, a step that added both a universal primer site and unique molecular identifiers. Priming for cDNA synthesis came from the TCR beta constant segment, and two successive PCR amplification steps followed. As for the authors' bioinformatics: MIGEC was used to demultiplex reads and group the reads by UMI, and MiTCR was used to assemble and quantify clonotypes. To exclude erroneous sequences, any TCR cDNA sequence not supported by at least two reads was discarded. The tcR package was used for downstream repertoire analysis, and clonotypes were matched between fractions using CDR3 nucleotide sequence together with V segment. Antigen specificity was annotated against VDJdb with VDJmatch, allowing one amino acid substitution in CDR3. One entry per CDR3 protein sequence results from the TCRdb reprocessing of the reads, with DNA left out. The V and J calls come from TCRdb's annotation, not from the publication. The table for this sample lists fewer than 400,000 distinct CDR3 sequences. The ten largest account for roughly 5.4% of the sample.

Taken from cysteine to phenylalanine, the CDR3 has 15 residues. The record lacks a DNA sequence. Reading the germline V gene gives CDR1 SQVTM and CDR2 ANQGSEA. The sequence links TRBV29-1 to TRBJ2-4; TCRdb's D call of TRBD1 is untestable without DNA. The clonotype comes from a man aged 18-70 years in good health. Sequences were obtained from blood T cells: a sorted CD56 or NKG2C T cell subset, CD4+ or CD8+ T cells, or bulk PBMC T cells (not recorded which). For the CDR3, the sequence is CSVAEGGTNKNIQYF.